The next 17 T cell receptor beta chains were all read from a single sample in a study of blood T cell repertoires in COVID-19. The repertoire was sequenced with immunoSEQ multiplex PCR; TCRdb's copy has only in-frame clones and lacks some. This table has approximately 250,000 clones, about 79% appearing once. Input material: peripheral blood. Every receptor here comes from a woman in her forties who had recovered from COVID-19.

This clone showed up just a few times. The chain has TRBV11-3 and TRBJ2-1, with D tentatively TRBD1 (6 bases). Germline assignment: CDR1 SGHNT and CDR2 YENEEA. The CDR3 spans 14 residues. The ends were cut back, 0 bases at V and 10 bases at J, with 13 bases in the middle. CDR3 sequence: CASSLDGGPREQFF. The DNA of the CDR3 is TGTGCCAGCAGCTTAGATGGGGGCCCCAGGGAGCAGTTCTTC.

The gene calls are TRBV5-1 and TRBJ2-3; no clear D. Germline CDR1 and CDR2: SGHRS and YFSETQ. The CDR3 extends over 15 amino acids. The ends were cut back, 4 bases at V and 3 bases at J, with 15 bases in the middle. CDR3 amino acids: CASSLGVVVTDTQYF. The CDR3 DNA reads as TGCGCCAGCAGCCTTGGAGTGGTGGTTACAGATACGCAGTATTTT.

In DNA form, the CDR3 reads TGTGCCAGCAGCCAGGGTAGCTCCTACGAGCAGTACTTC. Translation gives CASSQGSSYEQYF. This chain joins TRBV27 and TRBJ2-7; tentative D call: TRBD1 (5 bases). This CDR3 has 13 residues. Germline CDR1 is MNHEY and CDR2 is SMNVEV (reference sequence). The V end lost 6 bases, the J end lost 0 bases, and 9 bases lay between the germline ends.

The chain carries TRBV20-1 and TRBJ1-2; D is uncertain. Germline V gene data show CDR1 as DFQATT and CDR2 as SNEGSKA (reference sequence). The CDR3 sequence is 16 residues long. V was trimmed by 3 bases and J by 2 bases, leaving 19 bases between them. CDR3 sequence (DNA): TGCAGTGCTAGTATTTTTCCGGACTCGCAAAACTATGGCTACACCTTC. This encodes CSASIFPDSQNYGYTF.

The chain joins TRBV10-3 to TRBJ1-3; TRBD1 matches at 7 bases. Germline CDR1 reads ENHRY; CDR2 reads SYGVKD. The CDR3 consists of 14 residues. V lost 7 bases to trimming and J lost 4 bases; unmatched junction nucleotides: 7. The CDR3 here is CAITPDRRGNTIYF. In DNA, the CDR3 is TGTGCCATCACCCCGGACAGGAGAGGAAACACCATATATTTT.

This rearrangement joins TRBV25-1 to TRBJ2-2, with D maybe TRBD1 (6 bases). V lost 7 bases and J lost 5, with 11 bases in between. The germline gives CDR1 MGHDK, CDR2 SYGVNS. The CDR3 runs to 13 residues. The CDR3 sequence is CASTPQGTGELFF. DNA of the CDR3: TGTGCCAGCACACCACAGGGAACCGGGGAGCTGTTTTTT.

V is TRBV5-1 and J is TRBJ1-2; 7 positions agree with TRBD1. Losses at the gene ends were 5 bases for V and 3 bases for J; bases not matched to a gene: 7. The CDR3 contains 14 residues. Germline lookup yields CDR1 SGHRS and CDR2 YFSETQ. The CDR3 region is CASSTTQGDYGYTF. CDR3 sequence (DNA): TGCGCCAGCAGTACCACCCAGGGGGACTATGGCTACACCTTC.

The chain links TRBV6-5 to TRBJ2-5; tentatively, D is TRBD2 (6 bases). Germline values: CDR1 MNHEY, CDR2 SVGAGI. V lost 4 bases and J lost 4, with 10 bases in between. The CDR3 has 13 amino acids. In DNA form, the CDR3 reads TGTGCCAGCAGTTGGCAGGGAGGAGAGACCCAGTACTTC. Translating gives CASSWQGGETQYF.

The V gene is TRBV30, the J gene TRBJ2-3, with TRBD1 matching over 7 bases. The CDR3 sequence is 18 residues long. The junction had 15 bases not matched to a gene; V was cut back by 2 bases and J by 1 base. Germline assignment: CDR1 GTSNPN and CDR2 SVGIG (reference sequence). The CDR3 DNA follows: TGTGCCTGGAGTTCCCCCGGGACAGCGAACCCACGCACAGATACGCAGTATTTT. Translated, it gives CAWSSPGTANPRTDTQYF.

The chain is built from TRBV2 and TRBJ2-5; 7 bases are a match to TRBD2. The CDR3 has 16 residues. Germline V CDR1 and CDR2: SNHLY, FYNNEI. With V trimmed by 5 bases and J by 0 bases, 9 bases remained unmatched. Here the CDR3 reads CASSSSTGTNQETQYF. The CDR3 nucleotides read TGTGCCAGCAGTTCAAGTACCGGGACTAACCAAGAGACCCAGTACTTC. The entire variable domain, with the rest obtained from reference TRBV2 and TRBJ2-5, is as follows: EPEVTQTPSHQVTQMGQEVILRCVPISNHLYFYWYRQILGQKVEFLVSFYNNEISEKSEIFDDQFSVERPDGSNFTLKIRSTKLEDSAMYFCASSSSTGTNQETQYFGPGTRLLVL.

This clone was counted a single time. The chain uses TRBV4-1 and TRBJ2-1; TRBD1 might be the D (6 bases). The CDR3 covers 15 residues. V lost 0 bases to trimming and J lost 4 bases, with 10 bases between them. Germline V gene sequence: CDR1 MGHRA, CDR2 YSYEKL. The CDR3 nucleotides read TGCGCCAGCAGCCAAGAAGGGGGTCGGTACAATGAGCAGTTCTTC. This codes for CASSQEGGRYNEQFF.

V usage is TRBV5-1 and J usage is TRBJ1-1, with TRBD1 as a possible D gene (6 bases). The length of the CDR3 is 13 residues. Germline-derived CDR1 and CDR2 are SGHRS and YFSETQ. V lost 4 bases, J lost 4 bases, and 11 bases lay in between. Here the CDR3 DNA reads TGCGCCAGCAGCAATCAGGGGAGCACTGAAGCTTTCTTT. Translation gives CASSNQGSTEAFF.

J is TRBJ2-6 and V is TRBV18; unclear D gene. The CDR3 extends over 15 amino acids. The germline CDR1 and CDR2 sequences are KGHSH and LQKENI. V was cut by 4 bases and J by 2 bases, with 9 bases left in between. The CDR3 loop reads CASSQAPAGANVLTF. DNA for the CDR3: TGTGCCAGCTCACAAGCCCCGGCTGGGGCCAACGTCCTGACTTTC.

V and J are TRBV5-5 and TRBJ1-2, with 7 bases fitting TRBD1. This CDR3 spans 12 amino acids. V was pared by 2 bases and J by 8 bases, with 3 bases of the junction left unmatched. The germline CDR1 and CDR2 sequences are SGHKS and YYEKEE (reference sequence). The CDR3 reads CASSLIQGGYTF. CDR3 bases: TGTGCCAGCAGCTTAATACAGGGGGGCTACACCTTC. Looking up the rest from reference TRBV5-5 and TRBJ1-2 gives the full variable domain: DAGVTQSPTHLIKTRGQQVTLRCSPISGHKSVSWYQQVLGQGPQFIFQYYEKEERGRGNFPDRFSARQFPNYSSELNVNALLLGDSALYLCASSLIQGGYTFGSGTRLTVV.

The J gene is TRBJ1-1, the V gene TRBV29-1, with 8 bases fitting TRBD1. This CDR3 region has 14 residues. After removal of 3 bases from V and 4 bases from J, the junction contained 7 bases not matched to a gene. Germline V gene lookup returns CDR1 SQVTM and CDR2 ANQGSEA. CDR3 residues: CSVDRTGWGTEAFF. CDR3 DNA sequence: TGCAGCGTTGACCGGACAGGGTGGGGCACTGAAGCTTTCTTT.

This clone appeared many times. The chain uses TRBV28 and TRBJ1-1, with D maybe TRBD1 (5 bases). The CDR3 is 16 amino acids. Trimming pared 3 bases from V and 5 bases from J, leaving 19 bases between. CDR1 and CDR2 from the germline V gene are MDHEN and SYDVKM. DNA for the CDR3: TGTGCCAGCAGTTTCCCCAGGGAAAGTTTGAGGACTGAAGCTTTCTTT. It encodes CASSFPRESLRTEAFF. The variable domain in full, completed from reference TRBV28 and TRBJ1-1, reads DVKVTQSSRYLVKRTGEKVFLECVQDMDHENMFWYRQDPGLGLRLIYFSYDVKMKEKGDIPEGYSVSREKKERFSLILESASTNQTSMYLCASSFPRESLRTEAFFGQGTRLTVV.

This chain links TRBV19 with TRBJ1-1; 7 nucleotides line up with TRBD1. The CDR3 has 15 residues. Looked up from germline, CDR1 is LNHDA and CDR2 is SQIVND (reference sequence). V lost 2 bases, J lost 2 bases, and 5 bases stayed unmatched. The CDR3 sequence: CASSIRNRGNTEAFF. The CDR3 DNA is TGTGCCAGTAGTATACGGAACAGGGGAAACACTGAAGCTTTCTTT.